A single sample gave rise to the 4 T cell receptor beta chains below, sequenced in a study of immune evolution from preneoplasia to lung adenocarcinoma. Repertoires were generated with immunoSEQ multiplex PCR, while TCRdb's copy carries only in-frame clones and drops some. The table shows some 6,100 clones, with more than 80% occurring only once. Sequences were obtained from FFPE adjacent normal lung tissue. The receptors shown here come from an older donor with lung adenocarcinoma.

The V gene is TRBV9, the J gene TRBJ2-7, with 7 bases that match TRBD1. CDR1 is SGDLS and CDR2 is YYNGEE in the germline V gene. This CDR3 is built from 15 residues. With 3 bases clipped from V and 2 bases from J, the junction kept 8 bases outside the gene matches. CDR3 in DNA: TGTGCCAGCAGCGCTGGACAGGACCCTACCTACGAGCAGTACTTC. This encodes CASSAGQDPTYEQYF.

The V and J genes are TRBV6-5 and TRBJ1-4; the match to TRBD1 covers 8 bases. Losses at the gene ends were 2 bases for V and 7 bases for J; bases not matched to a gene: 3. CDR1 is MNHEY and CDR2 is SVGAGI in the germline V gene. This CDR3 region has 14 residues. The CDR3 nucleotides read TGTGCCAGCAGTTACGGACAGGGCGGTGAAAAACTGTTTTTT. Protein product: CASSYGQGGEKLFF.

The gene calls are TRBV7-9 and TRBJ2-2; D not resolved. The V gene's germline CDR1 is SEHNR and CDR2 FQNEAQ (reference sequence). The V gene lost 0 bases and the J gene lost 6 bases, with 5 bases spanning the gap. The CDR3 covers 13 residues. The CDR3 DNA reads TGTGCCAGCAGCTTAGCCGGGTCCGGGGAGCTGTTTTTT. Translating it yields CASSLAGSGELFF.

The chain joins TRBV7-9 to TRBJ2-3; weak D call: TRBD1 (6 bases). From germline, CDR1 is SEHNR and CDR2 FQNEAQ (reference sequence). CDR3 length: 17 amino acids. Between the trimmed V and J ends, which lost 3 bases and 0 bases, there was a span of 16 bases. CDR3 loop: CASSFGTTGTSTDTQYF. The CDR3 region has the DNA TGTGCCAGCAGCTTCGGAACGACAGGAACTAGCACAGATACGCAGTATTTT.